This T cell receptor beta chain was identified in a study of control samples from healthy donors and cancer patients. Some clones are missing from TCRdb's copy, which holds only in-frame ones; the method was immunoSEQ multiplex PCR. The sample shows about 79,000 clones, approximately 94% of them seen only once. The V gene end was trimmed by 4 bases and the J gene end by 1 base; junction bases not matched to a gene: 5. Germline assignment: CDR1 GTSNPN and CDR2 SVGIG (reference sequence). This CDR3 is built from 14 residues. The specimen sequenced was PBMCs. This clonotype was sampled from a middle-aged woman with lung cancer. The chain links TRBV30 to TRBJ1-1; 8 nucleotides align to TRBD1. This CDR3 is CAWTRGQGNTEAFF. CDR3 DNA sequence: TGTGCCTGGACCCGAGGACAGGGGAACACTGAAGCTTTCTTT. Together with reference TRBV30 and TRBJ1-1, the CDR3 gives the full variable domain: SQTIHQWPATLVQPVGSPLSLECTVEGTSNPNLYWYRQAAGRGLQLLFYSVGIGQISSEVPQNLSASRPQDRQFILSSKKLLLSDSGFYLCAWTRGQGNTEAFFGQGTRLTVV.